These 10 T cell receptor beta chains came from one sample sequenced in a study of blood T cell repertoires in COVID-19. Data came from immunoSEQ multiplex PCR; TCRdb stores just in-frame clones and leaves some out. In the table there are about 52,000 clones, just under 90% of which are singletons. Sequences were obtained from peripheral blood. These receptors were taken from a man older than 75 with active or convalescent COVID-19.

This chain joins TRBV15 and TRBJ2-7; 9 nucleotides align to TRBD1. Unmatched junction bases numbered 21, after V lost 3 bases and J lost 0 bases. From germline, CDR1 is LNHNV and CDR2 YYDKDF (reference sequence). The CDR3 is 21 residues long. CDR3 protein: CATSSVFPLGFPGQGSYEQYF. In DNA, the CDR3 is TGTGCCACCAGCAGTGTTTTCCCCTTGGGTTTTCCGGGACAGGGCTCCTACGAGCAGTACTTC.

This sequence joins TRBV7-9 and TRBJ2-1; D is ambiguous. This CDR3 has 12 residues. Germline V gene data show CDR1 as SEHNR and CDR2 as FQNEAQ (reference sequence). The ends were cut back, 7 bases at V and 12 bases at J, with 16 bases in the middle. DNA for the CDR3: TGTGCCAGCACCAACGTCGTTGTGCGGCAGTTCTTC. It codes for CASTNVVVRQFF.

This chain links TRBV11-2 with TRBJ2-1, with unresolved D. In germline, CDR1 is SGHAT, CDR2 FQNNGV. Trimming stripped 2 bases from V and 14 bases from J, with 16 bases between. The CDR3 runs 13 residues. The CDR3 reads CASSLRFSGKEFF. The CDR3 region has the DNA TGTGCCAGCAGCTTAAGGTTTTCAGGCAAGGAGTTCTTC.

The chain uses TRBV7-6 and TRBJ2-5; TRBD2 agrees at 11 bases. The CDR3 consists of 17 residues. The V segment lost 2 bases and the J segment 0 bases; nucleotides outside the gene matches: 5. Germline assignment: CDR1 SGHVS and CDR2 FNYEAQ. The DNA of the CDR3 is TGTGCCAGCAGCTTACGACTAGCGGGGAGCAACCAAGAGACCCAGTACTTC. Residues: CASSLRLAGSNQETQYF.

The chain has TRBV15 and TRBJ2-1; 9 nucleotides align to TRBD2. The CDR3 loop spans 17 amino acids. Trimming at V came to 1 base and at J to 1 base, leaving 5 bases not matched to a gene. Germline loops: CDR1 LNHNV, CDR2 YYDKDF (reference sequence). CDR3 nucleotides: TGTGCCACCAGCAGAGTGGGCGGGGGGGCTTCCTACAATGAGCAGTTCTTC. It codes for CATSRVGGGASYNEQFF. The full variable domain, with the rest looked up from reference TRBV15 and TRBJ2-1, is DAMVIQNPRYQVTQFGKPVTLSCSQTLNHNVMYWYQQKSSQAPKLLFHYYDKDFNNEADTPDNFQSRRPNTSFCFLDIRSPGLGDTAMYLCATSRVGGGASYNEQFFGPGTRLTVL.

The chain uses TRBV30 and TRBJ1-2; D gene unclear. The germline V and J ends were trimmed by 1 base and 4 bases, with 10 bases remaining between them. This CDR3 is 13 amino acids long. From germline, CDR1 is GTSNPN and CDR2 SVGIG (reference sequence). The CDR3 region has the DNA TGTGCCTGGAGTGGGGCGGGGATCTATGGCTACACCTTC. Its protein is CAWSGAGIYGYTF.

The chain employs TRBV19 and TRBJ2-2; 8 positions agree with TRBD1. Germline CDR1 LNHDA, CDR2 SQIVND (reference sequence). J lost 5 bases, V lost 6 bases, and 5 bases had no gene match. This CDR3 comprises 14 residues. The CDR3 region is CASRGQAGTGELFF. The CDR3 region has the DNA TGTGCCAGTAGGGGACAGGCGGGTACCGGGGAGCTGTTTTTT.

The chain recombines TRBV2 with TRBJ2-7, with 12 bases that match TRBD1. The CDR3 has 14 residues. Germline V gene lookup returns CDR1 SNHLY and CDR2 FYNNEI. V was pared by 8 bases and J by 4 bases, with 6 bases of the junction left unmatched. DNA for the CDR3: TGTGCCAGCGGGTGGGGACAGGGGGCTTACGAGCAGTACTTC. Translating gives CASGWGQGAYEQYF. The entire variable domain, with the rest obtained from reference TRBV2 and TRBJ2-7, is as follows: EPEVTQTPSHQVTQMGQEVILRCVPISNHLYFYWYRQILGQKVEFLVSFYNNEISEKSEIFDDQFSVERPDGSNFTLKIRSTKLEDSAMYFCASGWGQGAYEQYFGPGTRLTVT.

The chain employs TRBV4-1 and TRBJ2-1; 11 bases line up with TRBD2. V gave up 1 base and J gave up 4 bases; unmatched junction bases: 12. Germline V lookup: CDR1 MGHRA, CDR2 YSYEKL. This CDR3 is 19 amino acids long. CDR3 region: CASSQGLAGGRRLYNEQFF. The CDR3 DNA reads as TGCGCCAGCAGCCAAGGTCTAGCGGGGGGCCGTCGTCTTTACAATGAGCAGTTCTTC.

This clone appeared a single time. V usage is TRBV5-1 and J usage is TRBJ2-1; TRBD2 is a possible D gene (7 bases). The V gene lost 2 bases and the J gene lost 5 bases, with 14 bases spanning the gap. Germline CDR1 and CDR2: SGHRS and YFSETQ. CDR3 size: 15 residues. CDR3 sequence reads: CASSFYGGPNNEQFF. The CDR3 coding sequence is TGCGCCAGCAGCTTCTACGGGGGGCCTAACAATGAGCAGTTCTTC.